Presented here are 13 T cell receptor beta chains from one specimen sequenced in a study of response to subunit inactivated influenza vaccine. TCRdb called the RT-PCR reads again in MiXCR, with one record for every CDR3 protein. In the table there are approximately 500,000 distinct CDR3 sequences, over 10% of which are singletons. Material: PBMCs from blood, obtained 35 to 45 days after vaccination. These receptors originate from a man aged 45-65 years who received an inactivated influenza vaccine.

This clonotype turned up a few times. The V call is TRBV24-1, the J call TRBJ2-2; the D gene is possibly TRBD2 (5 bases). There are 15 residues in the CDR3. The V gene's germline CDR1 is KGHDR and CDR2 SFDVKD. The germline V and J ends were trimmed by 5 bases and 0 bases, with 9 bases remaining between them. The chain's CDR3 is CATSAAGTNTGELFF. CDR3 in DNA: TGTGCCACCAGTGCGGCGGGTACGAACACCGGGGAGCTGTTTTTT.

In this sample, this clonotype turned up a few times. The chain employs TRBV7-9 and TRBJ2-1; possibly TRBD1 for D (5 bases). This CDR3 comprises 13 residues. The V end lost 7 bases, the J end lost 6 bases, and 13 bases lay between the germline ends. The germline CDR1 and CDR2 sequences are SEHNR and FQNEAQ (reference sequence). The CDR3 region has the DNA TGTGCCAGCACCTCTTCAGGGTTCAATGAGCAGTTCTTC. Protein sequence: CASTSSGFNEQFF.

This clonotype was counted only a few times. DNA of the CDR3: TGTGCCAGCAGTACACGGTGGGGGTCTGGAAACACCATATATTTT. This encodes CASSTRWGSGNTIYF. J is TRBJ1-3 and V is TRBV28; a weak D match, TRBD1 (5 bases). Looked up from germline, CDR1 is MDHEN and CDR2 is SYDVKM. This CDR3 contains 15 residues. V lost 5 bases and J 1 base, leaving 12 bases between the germline ends.

This clonotype was counted ten times or more. The V and J genes are TRBV7-2 and TRBJ2-1; 12 bases match TRBD2. The CDR3 spans 15 residues. J gave up 6 bases and V 5 bases, and 5 bases lay outside the gene matches. Germline V gene lookup returns CDR1 SGHTA and CDR2 FQGNSA. CDR3 in amino acids: CASSTQLAGGNEQFF. The CDR3 nucleotides read TGTGCCAGCAGCACACAACTAGCGGGGGGCAATGAGCAGTTCTTC. The whole variable domain, remainder taken from reference TRBV7-2 and TRBJ2-1, is GAGVSQSPSNKVTEKGKDVELRCDPISGHTALYWYRQSLGQGLEFLIYFQGNSAPDKSGLPSDRFSAERTGGSVSTLTIQRTQQEDSAVYLCASSTQLAGGNEQFFGPGTRLTVL.

CDR3 protein: CASSFIMAIFQETQYF. CDR3 nucleotide sequence: TGTGCCAGCAGCTTCATTATGGCTATCTTCCAAGAGACCCAGTACTTC. The chain combines TRBV7-9 with TRBJ2-5, with D hard to call. Looked up from germline, CDR1 is SEHNR and CDR2 is FQNEAQ (reference sequence). V was cut by 3 bases and J by 1 base, with 15 bases left in between. The CDR3 has 16 amino acids.

This clonotype came up a few times. The rearrangement links TRBV29-1 to TRBJ2-3, with 9 bases fitting TRBD2. This CDR3 has 15 residues. Trimming at V came to 2 bases and at J to 2 bases, leaving 5 bases not matched to a gene. Germline V gives CDR1 SQVTM, CDR2 ANQGSEA. CDR3 sequence reads: CSVEWSSGTTDTQYF. The CDR3 DNA reads as TGCAGCGTTGAATGGTCTAGCGGGACCACAGATACGCAGTATTTT.

DNA of the CDR3: TGTGCCAGCTCACCACCCCTAGCGGAGTCCTACAATGAGCAGTTCTTC. It translates to CASSPPLAESYNEQFF. The rearrangement uses TRBV18 and TRBJ2-1; TRBD2 matches 7 bases. The germline V gene encodes CDR1 KGHSH and CDR2 LQKENI. The trim removed 0 bases at V and 1 base at J, leaving 3 bases unmatched. The CDR3 loop spans 16 amino acids.

On this clonotype: Given a much more abundant clone one base away, this may be a read error. V usage is TRBV7-2 and J usage is TRBJ2-7, with no clear D. The germline V gene has CDR1 SGHTA and CDR2 FQGNSA. The length of the CDR3 is 11 residues. V lost 7 bases and J 5 bases, leaving 9 bases between the germline ends. CDR3 sequence: CASILLNEQYF. The CDR3 DNA sequence: TGTGCCAGCATCCTCCTGAACGAGCAGTACTTC.

Many counts were recorded for this clonotype. The gene calls are TRBV6-5 and TRBJ2-2; the D is unclear. The length of the CDR3 is 12 residues. CDR1 is MNHEY, CDR2 SVGAGI, per germline. V lost 3 bases and J lost 5, with 4 bases in between. This CDR3 reads CASSYGTGELFF. The CDR3 DNA follows: TGTGCCAGCAGTTATGGGACCGGGGAGCTGTTTTTT.

In its sample, this clonotype was seen a few times. CDR3 region: CSVAPARLNEQFF. Written as DNA, the CDR3 is TGCAGCGTGGCCCCAGCCCGGCTGAATGAGCAGTTCTTC. V gene TRBV29-1 combines with J gene TRBJ2-1; D remains unclear. Trimming took off 6 bases at V and 7 bases at J, with 16 bases between the two ends. CDR1 is SQVTM and CDR2 is ANQGSEA in the germline V gene. There are 13 residues in the CDR3.

The chain is built from TRBV12-3 or TRBV12-4 and TRBJ1-1; a possible D gene is TRBD1 (5 bases). CDR3 length: 14 residues. V was shortened by 6 bases and J by 4 bases, with 15 bases between the two germline ends. CDR3 in amino acids: CASSFRDASTEAFF. For the CDR3, the DNA is TGTGCCAGCAGCTTCAGGGACGCGAGCACTGAAGCTTTCTTT.

This chain joins TRBV7-9 and TRBJ2-7; no reliable D call. Germline CDR1 and CDR2: SEHNR and FQNEAQ (reference sequence). This CDR3 has 14 amino acids. Trimming took off 3 bases at V and 4 bases at J, with 13 bases between the two ends. CDR3 loop: CASSFPSNGYEQYF. The CDR3 DNA follows: TGTGCCAGCAGCTTTCCCAGCAATGGATACGAGCAGTACTTC.

J is TRBJ2-1 and V is TRBV4-3, with no clear D. CDR3 length equals 15 residues. V dropped 1 base and J dropped 7 bases, with 14 bases sitting between them. Germline CDR1 is LGHNA and CDR2 is YSLEER. Written as DNA, the CDR3 is TGCGCCAGCAGCCAAGGGGCTTCCCAGCTAAATGAGCAGTTCTTC. It translates to CASSQGASQLNEQFF.